The 24 T cell receptor beta chains below were found in one sample sequenced in a study of T cell responses to AZD1222 COVID-19 vaccine. TCRdb keeps only in-frame clones here, not all; method: immunoSEQ multiplex PCR. Of around 140,000 clones listed, 75% to 90% are singletons. The material was peripheral blood, obtained on day 0 of AZD1222 vaccination. These receptors originate from an adult in good health.

The CDR3 region is CASSRGTTAGNTIYF. CDR3 bases: TGTGCCAGCAGCCGGGGGACCACAGCGGGAAACACCATATATTTT. The chain combines TRBV7-6 with TRBJ1-3, with D possibly TRBD1 on 5 matching bases. CDR1 SGHVS and CDR2 FNYEAQ come from the germline V gene. Trimming removed 5 bases from V and 4 bases from J, with 15 bases in between. This CDR3 has 15 amino acids.

J is TRBJ2-7 and V is TRBV6-2 or TRBV6-3; the D gene is possibly TRBD2 (5 bases). CDR1 MNHEY and CDR2 SVGEGT come from the germline V gene. Trimming removed 0 bases at V and 1 base at J, with 10 bases between. The CDR3 has 15 residues. The CDR3 DNA sequence: TGTGCCAGCAGTTACTCGACAACGGGGTCCTACGAGCAGTACTTC. Protein product: CASSYSTTGSYEQYF.

This rearrangement joins TRBV28 to TRBJ1-4, with no clear D. The V gene lost 8 bases and the J gene lost 6 bases, with 7 bases spanning the gap. The CDR3 consists of 11 residues. Germline CDR1 and CDR2: MDHEN and SYDVKM. CDR3 nucleotides: TGTGCCAGCTATGGTGATGAAAAACTGTTTTTT. Protein: CASYGDEKLFF. Filled out from reference TRBV28 and TRBJ1-4, the complete variable domain reads DVKVTQSSRYLVKRTGEKVFLECVQDMDHENMFWYRQDPGLGLRLIYFSYDVKMKEKGDIPEGYSVSREKKERFSLILESASTNQTSMYLCASYGDEKLFFGSGTQLSVL.

The V and J genes are TRBV5-1 and TRBJ1-1; D unclear. The V gene lost 0 bases and the J gene lost 7 bases, with 7 bases spanning the gap. This CDR3 is 12 amino acids long. Germline CDR1 SGHRS, CDR2 YFSETQ. CDR3 residues: CASSLEGDEAFF. As DNA, the CDR3 is TGCGCCAGCAGCTTGGAGGGAGATGAAGCTTTCTTT. The whole variable domain, remainder taken from reference TRBV5-1 and TRBJ1-1, is KAGVTQTPRYLIKTRGQQVTLSCSPISGHRSVSWYQQTPGQGLQFLFEYFSETQRNKGNFPGRFSGRQFSNSRSEMNVSTLELGDSALYLCASSLEGDEAFFGQGTRLTVV.

The chain links TRBV7-9 to TRBJ1-3; D is uncertain. V dropped 3 bases and J dropped 4 bases, with 10 bases sitting between them. This CDR3 spans 14 amino acids. Germline CDR1 and CDR2: SEHNR and FQNEAQ (reference sequence). CDR3 protein: CASSLEGGGNTIYF. The DNA of the CDR3 is TGTGCCAGCAGCTTGGAGGGAGGGGGAAACACCATATATTTT.

This clone was found a few times. The chain carries TRBV28 and TRBJ2-7, with D hard to call. The CDR3 sequence is 14 residues long. The V and J ends lost 6 bases and 2 bases respectively, with 14 bases between them. Germline V gene lookup returns CDR1 MDHEN and CDR2 SYDVKM. Here the CDR3 reads CASSPLRQPYEQYF. The CDR3 region has the DNA TGTGCCAGCAGCCCCTTACGTCAGCCCTACGAGCAGTACTTC.

The CDR3 bases are TGTGCCAGCAGCTCCTTTGGCCGGGACTACCAACAAGAGACCCAGTACTTC. Translated: CASSSFGRDYQQETQYF. The rearrangement uses TRBV5-4 and TRBJ2-5, with TRBD2 matching over 7 bases. Trimming took 3 bases from V and 2 from J; bases not matched to a gene: 13. This CDR3 spans 17 amino acids. Germline V gene data show CDR1 as SGHNT and CDR2 as YYREEE (reference sequence).

This clone has only one observation. V is TRBV5-6 and J is TRBJ2-5; D is ambiguous. V lost 5 bases to trimming and J lost 4 bases, with 15 bases between them. CDR1 is SGHDT, CDR2 YYEEEE, per germline. There are 14 residues in the CDR3. CDR3 sequence reads: CASSLRLISETQYF. The CDR3, as DNA: TGTGCCAGCAGTCTGAGGCTAATCTCAGAGACCCAGTACTTC.

This sequence joins TRBV27 and TRBJ2-7, with TRBD1 identical over 7 bases. This CDR3 contains 14 residues. Germline lookup yields CDR1 MNHEY and CDR2 SMNVEV (reference sequence). V lost 5 bases, J lost 3 bases, and 7 bases stayed unmatched. This CDR3 is CASSGQDSGYEQYF. DNA for the CDR3: TGTGCCAGCAGTGGACAGGACTCGGGCTACGAGCAGTACTTC.

The chain joins TRBV7-2 to TRBJ1-1; TRBD1 agrees at 7 bases. V was clipped by 5 bases and J by 1 base; unmatched bases: 4. Germline V gives CDR1 SGHTA, CDR2 FQGNSA. There are 14 residues in the CDR3. CDR3: CASSRGQPNTEAFF. The CDR3 DNA reads TGTGCCAGCAGCCGGGGACAGCCGAACACTGAAGCTTTCTTT.

The chain has TRBV27 and TRBJ2-6; D not resolved. This CDR3 comprises 16 residues. The germline V and J ends were trimmed by 1 base and 2 bases, with 9 bases remaining between them. The germline V gene has CDR1 MNHEY and CDR2 SMNVEV (reference sequence). CDR3 amino acids: CASSLWAGAGANVLTF. The CDR3 DNA reads TGTGCCAGCAGTTTATGGGCTGGAGCTGGGGCCAACGTCCTGACTTTC. Full variable domain (outside the CDR3, taken from reference TRBV27 and TRBJ2-6): EAQVTQNPRYLITVTGKKLTVTCSQNMNHEYMSWYRQDPGLGLRQIYYSMNVEVTDKGDVPEGYKVSRKEKRNFPLILESPSPNQTSLYFCASSLWAGAGANVLTFGAGSRLTVL.

This chain joins TRBV5-4 and TRBJ1-6, with D perhaps TRBD1 (5 bases). The CDR3 extends over 15 amino acids. Trimming pared 4 bases from V and 5 bases from J, leaving 13 bases between. CDR1 is SGHNT, CDR2 YYREEE, per germline (reference sequence). The CDR3 nucleotides read TGTGCCAGCAGCCCCGGGAGACAGAATAATTCACCCCTCCACTTT. Encoded protein: CASSPGRQNNSPLHF.

This chain uses TRBV5-1 with TRBJ2-2, with D uncertain. From germline, CDR1 is SGHRS and CDR2 YFSETQ. The CDR3 is 15 residues long. Trimming took 1 base from V and 1 from J, leaving 8 bases between them. This CDR3 reads CASSLSRGNTGELFF. The DNA for the CDR3 is TGCGCCAGCAGCTTGAGTAGAGGGAACACCGGGGAGCTGTTTTTT.

In this sample, this clone turned up once. The chain uses TRBV24-1 and TRBJ2-1; D is uncertain. The CDR3 is 11 residues long. The V end was cut by 2 bases, the J end by 5 bases, with 0 bases between. The germline V gene encodes CDR1 KGHDR and CDR2 SFDVKD. The DNA for the CDR3 is TGTGCCACCAGTGATTACAATGAGCAGTTCTTC. Its translation: CATSDYNEQFF.

The chain recombines TRBV5-6 with TRBJ2-1; the D gene is possibly TRBD2 (6 bases). Germline lookup yields CDR1 SGHDT and CDR2 YYEEEE. The germline V and J ends were trimmed by 1 base and 5 bases, with 16 bases remaining between them. The CDR3 has 16 residues. CDR3 loop: CASSLWFRRRDNEQFF. The CDR3 DNA is TGTGCCAGCAGCTTGTGGTTTCGTCGGAGGGACAATGAGCAGTTCTTC.

This chain connects TRBV27 to TRBJ1-6, with D hard to call. The CDR3 has 13 residues. V was shortened by 6 bases and J by 5 bases, with 8 bases between the two germline ends. The germline V gene has CDR1 MNHEY and CDR2 SMNVEV (reference sequence). In nucleotides, the CDR3 is TGTGCCAGCAGGGACCGCGATAATTCACCCCTCCACTTT. Translating gives CASRDRDNSPLHF.

This rearrangement joins TRBV12-3 or TRBV12-4 to TRBJ2-1; tentatively, D is TRBD2 (6 bases). The CDR3 length is 13 residues. Trimming took 3 bases from V and 7 from J, leaving 10 bases between them. The CDR3, as DNA: TGTGCCAGCAGTTTCTCTGCGGGGAATGAGCAGTTCTTC. Its translation: CASSFSAGNEQFF.

The gene calls are TRBV27 and TRBJ1-1, with a weak D call TRBD1 (6 bases). Germline CDR1 reads MNHEY; CDR2 reads SMNVEV (reference sequence). Trimming removed 5 bases from V and 9 bases from J, with 13 bases in between. This CDR3 region has 12 residues. The CDR3 protein is CASSPLGTKAFF. The DNA for the CDR3 is TGTGCCAGCAGTCCCCTAGGGACAAAAGCTTTCTTT.

V is TRBV6-5 and J is TRBJ2-1; D might be TRBD2 (6 bases). V lost 5 bases, J lost 7 bases, and 15 bases lay in between. Per germline, CDR1 MNHEY and CDR2 SVGAGI. This CDR3 contains 14 residues. The DNA for the CDR3 is TGTGCCAGCAGTCCCGGGACTGTTAGGAATGAGCAGTTCTTC. This encodes CASSPGTVRNEQFF.

The chain combines TRBV19 with TRBJ2-2, with unresolved D. The germline gives CDR1 LNHDA, CDR2 SQIVND (reference sequence). With 3 bases removed from V and 4 bases from J, the gap between germline ends came to 9 bases. CDR3 length: 14 residues. CDR3 sequence reads: CASSINPLTGELFF. The CDR3 nucleotides are TGTGCCAGTAGTATTAATCCCCTCACCGGGGAGCTGTTTTTT. Complete variable domain (other parts from reference TRBV19 and TRBJ2-2): DGGITQSPKYLFRKEGQNVTLSCEQNLNHDAMYWYRQDPGQGLRLIYYSQIVNDFQKGDIAEGYSVSREKKESFPLTVTSAQKNPTAFYLCASSINPLTGELFFGEGSRLTVL.

This chain connects TRBV18 to TRBJ1-2; D is ambiguous. Germline CDR1 KGHSH, CDR2 LQKENI. The CDR3 extends over 12 amino acids. V was clipped by 6 bases and J by 8 bases, with 13 bases between them. CDR3 sequence reads: CASSPDRWGYTF. In DNA form, the CDR3 reads TGTGCCAGCTCTCCAGACCGGTGGGGCTACACCTTC.

The chain links TRBV14 to TRBJ1-2, with a weak D call TRBD1 (6 bases). The CDR3 spans 15 residues. Between the trimmed V and J ends, which lost 4 bases and 7 bases, there was a span of 19 bases. Germline V CDR1 and CDR2: SGHDN, FVKESK. In DNA, the CDR3 is TGTGCCAGCAGCCCCCGTGGGTTGGGGGCCGCTGGCTACACCTTC. Translating it yields CASSPRGLGAAGYTF.

The CDR3, as DNA: TGTGCCAGTAAGGCCCCCGGGGTTAGCTCCTACAATGAGCAGTTCTTC. Translation: CASKAPGVSSYNEQFF. The gene calls are TRBV19 and TRBJ2-1; D might be TRBD2 (5 bases). Trimming cost V 7 bases and J 0 bases, with 16 bases left between them. Germline values: CDR1 LNHDA, CDR2 SQIVND (reference sequence). This CDR3 contains 16 residues.

The genes are TRBV28 and TRBJ2-7; 8 nucleotides align to TRBD1. V was pared by 6 bases and J by 4 bases, with 14 bases of the junction left unmatched. The length of the CDR3 is 16 residues. CDR1 and CDR2 from the germline V gene are MDHEN and SYDVKM. The CDR3: CASSSPLTGVSYEQYF. DNA of the CDR3: TGTGCCAGCAGCTCCCCCCTGACAGGGGTTTCGTACGAGCAGTACTTC.